This T cell receptor beta chain was identified during a study of human T cells and chemical hapten exposure listed by TCRdb under 2021. In the study overall: For sensitization, 2% DPC in acetone was applied to an approximately 2 cm by approximately 2 cm area of upper inner arm skin. Libraries were pooled for sequencing, and variation in per-sample TCR yields was attributed mainly to small differences in library volumes within the pool. About 29 alopecia patients gave blood for TCR sequencing at one to four time points (pre-sensitization, 2, 6 and 24 weeks). The study tracked peripheral blood TCR repertoire changes in vivo during primary and secondary sensitization to the hapten diphenylcyclopropenone (DPC) in alopecia patients. Throughout the study period of around 25 weeks, patients also received therapeutic DPC doses to the scalp every week. Patient blood was sampled pre-sensitization (week 0) and at 2, 6 and about 24 weeks after DPC sensitization. Patch testing was performed on the upper back with Finn chambers containing 0.01% DPC, and the patch tests were scored after 6 days according to International Contact Dermatitis Research Group standards. The patient cohort, mostly female, included alopecia areata with under or over 50% scalp involvement, alopecia totalis and alopecia universalis. Results the study describes overall, beyond this receptor: Compared with pre-sensitization or healthy control sets, expanded TCRs formed significantly more large CDR3 similarity clusters, which is consistent with antigen-driven responses. Patch test score was positively correlated with the number of PT1 expanded TCRs, with significance at thresholds 8, 16 and 32 but not at 4. Because every patient had alopecia, a presumed autoimmune disease, the patients' immune response might differ from that of healthy individuals. DPC sensitization did not change how many TCRs were above 1 in 1000 frequency, and no evidence was found of alterations in global repertoire structure. Repeated subsampling changed both the strength of the expansion versus patch-test correlation and the threshold at which that correlation became significant.

The CDR3 runs 20 amino acids, cysteine and phenylalanine included. CDR3 DNA is the only sequence kept; it has 60 bases, read in frame from the first base. CDR1 SGHVS and CDR2 FQNEAQ were looked up in the germline V gene. V drops 5 bases and J drops 3 bases, leaving 28 bases in between. To prepare the library, RACE was applied. The sequencing machine was a NextSeq 500. Library preparation attached unique molecular identifiers to individual cDNA molecules for quantitative, reproducible TCR counting. Both TCR alpha and TCR beta chains were sequenced from each blood RNA sample. Regarding the original processing steps: Samples had a median of approximately 93,000 TCRs, with a range from 23,224 to 690,600. V, J and CDR3 annotation of the TCR reads was performed with the Decombinator software suite. For PS versus PT1 abundance plots, all samples were subsampled to the same number of TCRs (28,000). Expanded TCRs were defined as absent before sensitization and observed at least eight times at the 2-week time point. TCRdb reworked the public reads: Q25 trimming with fastp, MiXCR clone assembly, productive beta chains retained. Rows are unified per CDR3 protein, each entry keeping the most common DNA and genes. These V and J calls originate from TCRdb's pipeline instead of the authors' own analysis. This sample has a few hundred thousand distinct CDR3 sequences in its table, and around 5.5% of those were observed once. In total, the top ten clones hold 7% to 10% of the sample.

This clonotype has only a few counts. Its recognized antigen is unknown. Base qualities are not provided; no much larger clone lies one nucleotide away. What the time point label conveys for this sample: pre-sensitization, week 0. The label giving this sample's treatment or condition can be read as: therapeutic diphenylcyclopropenone sensitization with weekly scalp DPC. At every patch-test visit, the blood draw took place before the patch test was put on. To be eligible, patients had to be aged 18 to 70, diagnosed with alopecia and judged suitable for DPC therapy, while pregnant patients were excluded. Unfractionated whole blood was collected in Tempus Blood RNA tubes, and total RNA was extracted from that blood.

The sequencing here drew on whole blood, taken in connection with sensitization to the hapten diphenylcyclopropenone (DPC). The receptor was isolated from a woman under 30 with alopecia areata. Some clones in this sample may be carry-over from other donors' samples. This sequence uses TRBV7-8 and TRBJ1-4; matching of 6 bases hints at TRBD1 as the D gene. The base sequence is TGTGCCAGCAGCGCATACAGGGTGCTCAGTAGTTCGGTAGCTAATGAAAAACTGTTTTTT. This sequence encodes CASSAYRVLSSSVANEKLFF. Beyond the CDR3, the reference TRBV7-8 and TRBJ1-4 genes provide the residues; the full variable domain reads: GAGVSQSPRYKVAKRGQDVALRCDPISGHVSLFWYQQALGQGPEFLTYFQNEAQLDKSGLPSDRFFAERPEGSVSTLKIQRTQQEDSAVYLCASSAYRVLSSSVANEKLFFGSGTQLSVL.